These 18 T cell receptor beta chains originate from one sample sequenced in a study of T cell responses to AZD1222 COVID-19 vaccine. This table comes from immunoSEQ multiplex PCR, and its TCRdb copy is limited to in-frame clones, with some not included. In the table there are roughly 120,000 clones, roughly 88% of which are singletons. The sample was peripheral blood, taken on day 0 of AZD1222 vaccination. Receptor source: an adult in good health.

V and J are TRBV4-1 and TRBJ2-7; TRBD1 is a possible D gene (6 bases). Looked up from germline, CDR1 is MGHRA and CDR2 is YSYEKL. Between the trimmed V and J ends, which lost 0 bases and 5 bases, there was a span of 17 bases. The CDR3 totals 16 residues. The CDR3 region is CASSQEKTGGLHEQYF. Written as DNA, the CDR3 is TGCGCCAGCAGCCAAGAAAAGACAGGAGGTCTCCACGAGCAGTACTTC.

The chain links TRBV5-1 to TRBJ2-3; D gene ambiguous. The CDR3 has 16 amino acids. With 3 bases removed from V and 2 bases from J, the gap between germline ends came to 16 bases. Germline values: CDR1 SGHRS, CDR2 YFSETQ. The CDR3 bases are TGCGCCAGCAGCTCAGGCTATAGCATCCCCACAGATACGCAGTATTTT. It yields the protein CASSSGYSIPTDTQYF.

This chain uses TRBV5-1 with TRBJ1-5; D is ambiguous. Germline V lookup: CDR1 SGHRS, CDR2 YFSETQ. This CDR3 has 15 residues. The V gene lost 4 bases and the J gene lost 4 bases, with 15 bases spanning the gap. DNA of the CDR3: TGCGCCAGCAGCCCGGCTGGAGGGTTGAATCAGCCCCAGCATTTT. Its translation is CASSPAGGLNQPQHF.

The chain couples TRBV5-6 to TRBJ1-2; D is possibly TRBD1 (5 bases). V was pared by 4 bases and J by 12 bases, with 13 bases between. CDR3 length equals 11 residues. CDR1 is SGHDT and CDR2 is YYEEEE in the germline V gene. The CDR3 protein is CASSGRRDDTF. CDR3 nucleotides: TGTGCCAGCAGCGGGCGCAGGGATGACACCTTC.

The rearrangement links TRBV7-8 to TRBJ1-2, with TRBD1 as a possible D gene (5 bases). The CDR3 sequence is 15 residues long. Trimming left V 5 bases short and J 5 bases short, with 18 bases between. The germline V gene has CDR1 SGHVS and CDR2 FQNEAQ. The CDR3 nucleotides read TGTGCCAGCAGCCCTCAGGGAGCACCAGCTTATGGCTACACCTTC. It specifies CASSPQGAPAYGYTF.

This clone was observed a single time. This chain connects TRBV28 to TRBJ2-2; D is uncertain. The CDR3 is made up of 11 amino acids. With 8 bases removed from V and 7 bases from J, the gap between germline ends came to 8 bases. Germline values: CDR1 MDHEN, CDR2 SYDVKM. Here the CDR3 reads CASQSGGELFF. The CDR3 nucleotides are TGTGCCAGCCAAAGTGGCGGGGAGCTGTTTTTT.

This chain uses TRBV4-2 with TRBJ2-5; a weak D match, TRBD1 (6 bases). CDR1 is LGHNA, CDR2 YNFKEQ, per germline. V lost 0 bases and J 2 bases, leaving 10 bases between the germline ends. The CDR3 runs 15 residues. CDR3 nucleotides: TGTGCCAGCAGCCAAGAAGGGGGTAGTCAAGAGACCCAGTACTTC. This encodes CASSQEGGSQETQYF.

The rearrangement links TRBV24-1 to TRBJ2-7; D is possibly TRBD1 (5 bases). Germline V gives CDR1 KGHDR, CDR2 SFDVKD. This CDR3 contains 13 residues. With 4 bases removed from V and 5 bases from J, the gap between germline ends came to 11 bases. The CDR3 protein is CATSETQGNEQYF. For the CDR3, the DNA is TGTGCCACCAGTGAAACCCAGGGTAACGAGCAGTACTTC.

The chain is built from TRBV5-6 and TRBJ1-2; TRBD1 is a possible D gene (5 bases). The V gene's germline CDR1 is SGHDT and CDR2 YYEEEE. The length of the CDR3 is 13 residues. V lost 0 bases and J lost 6, with 9 bases in between. The CDR3 DNA is TGTGCCAGCAGCTTGGTAGGGGAACATGGCTACACCTTC. Protein product: CASSLVGEHGYTF.

This rearrangement joins TRBV7-9 to TRBJ1-4, with unresolved D. CDR1 and CDR2 from the germline V gene are SEHNR and FQNEAQ (reference sequence). V was clipped by 2 bases and J by 8 bases, with 21 bases between them. The CDR3 is 17 residues long. The CDR3 DNA sequence: TGTGCCAGCAGCTTATTAAAGCCGGACTGGGAGGCGGAAAAACTGTTTTTT. Translation gives CASSLLKPDWEAEKLFF.

The rearrangement joins TRBV20-1 to TRBJ1-2, with 7 nucleotides matching TRBD1. The CDR3 totals 15 residues. Looked up from germline, CDR1 is DFQATT and CDR2 is SNEGSKA (reference sequence). Losses at the gene ends were 3 bases for V and 4 bases for J; bases not matched to a gene: 11. CDR3 residues: CSASSGTAALYGYTF. The CDR3 bases are TGCAGTGCTAGTTCCGGGACAGCTGCCCTCTATGGCTACACCTTC.

The sample holds a few counts of this clone. This chain links TRBV3-1 (or the pseudogene TRBV3-2) with TRBJ2-3; D is undetermined. The CDR3 spans 15 residues. Per germline, CDR1 LGHDT and CDR2 YNNKEL (reference sequence). The V and J ends lost 0 bases and 1 base respectively, with 8 bases between them. The CDR3 nucleotides are TGTGCCAGCAGCCAAGAGGGATTGCGCACAGATACGCAGTATTTT. Encoded protein: CASSQEGLRTDTQYF.

The chain combines TRBV5-1 with TRBJ2-4; D perhaps matches TRBD2 (5 bases). The germline V gene encodes CDR1 SGHRS and CDR2 YFSETQ. The germline V and J ends were trimmed by 0 bases and 0 bases, with 13 bases remaining between them. This CDR3 has 17 amino acids. DNA of the CDR3: TGCGCCAGCAGCTTGGGGGAGAGGACGGTAGCCAAAAACATTCAGTACTTC. This encodes CASSLGERTVAKNIQYF.

This chain uses TRBV2 with TRBJ2-7, with unresolved D. Trimming stripped 4 bases from V and 7 bases from J, with 5 bases between. Germline V CDR1 and CDR2: SNHLY, FYNNEI. This CDR3 spans 10 amino acids. The CDR3 nucleotides are TGTGCCAGCAGTGTTGGGGAGCAGTACTTC. It yields the protein CASSVGEQYF.

This chain uses TRBV28 with TRBJ1-6, with D hard to call. The CDR3 is 13 amino acids. Germline CDR1 MDHEN, CDR2 SYDVKM. Trimming pared 6 bases from V and 10 bases from J, leaving 13 bases between. The CDR3 DNA sequence: TGTGCCAGCAGGCTAATCCAACAATCACCCCTCCACTTT. Translating gives CASRLIQQSPLHF. The complete variable domain, with remaining parts taken from reference TRBV28 and TRBJ1-6, reads DVKVTQSSRYLVKRTGEKVFLECVQDMDHENMFWYRQDPGLGLRLIYFSYDVKMKEKGDIPEGYSVSREKKERFSLILESASTNQTSMYLCASRLIQQSPLHFGNGTRLTVT.

There are a few counts of this clone. This chain uses TRBV19 with TRBJ1-1, with a tentative D call TRBD1 (5 bases). Germline V gene lookup returns CDR1 LNHDA and CDR2 SQIVND (reference sequence). V lost 4 bases, J lost 6 bases, and 24 bases lay in between. This CDR3 contains 17 residues. The chain's CDR3 is CASSTRAAIGGSPEAFF. In nucleotides, the CDR3 is TGTGCCAGTAGTACTCGGGCCGCGATCGGGGGAAGCCCTGAAGCTTTCTTT.

This clone was counted between two and nine times. The rearrangement links TRBV7-2 to TRBJ1-1; D gene uncertain. Trimming removed 6 bases from V and 1 base from J, with 9 bases in between. This CDR3 has 13 amino acids. Germline assignment: CDR1 SGHTA and CDR2 FQGNSA. The CDR3 bases are TGTGCCAGCAGGCCTACGCGGAACACTGAAGCTTTCTTT. It is translated as CASRPTRNTEAFF.

This sequence joins TRBV28 and TRBJ1-2, with 12 positions matching TRBD1. The CDR3 extends over 15 amino acids. The V segment lost 6 bases and the J segment 7 bases; nucleotides outside the gene matches: 9. CDR1 is MDHEN and CDR2 is SYDVKM in the germline V gene. CDR3 in amino acids: CASSLIGGQGAGYTF. The CDR3 region has the DNA TGTGCCAGCAGCTTAATCGGGGGACAGGGGGCTGGCTACACCTTC.